This is a list of T cell receptor beta chains from one sample in a study of neurological immune-mediated disorders. TCRdb re-called the 5' RACE reads with MiXCR, one entry per CDR3 protein. This table has around 70,000 distinct CDR3 sequences, 4.5% to 6% appearing once. Sequences were obtained from PBMCs. The origin of the receptors is a woman aged 70-85 years with multiple sclerosis. Each CDR3 is given with its conserved first and last residue. The D gene is left open where the match is weak. Clone size is shown for a subset of rows, as once, few, many or a class of expanded clone.

cdr3_nt: TGTGCCAGCAGCTCACGGGTAGAGACCCAGTACTTC
cdr3_aa: CASSSRVETQYF
clone_size: many
v_call: TRBV7-2
d_call: .
j_call: TRBJ2-5

cdr3_nt: TGCGCCAGCAGCTTTGCGGAGTTCACAGATACGCAGTATTTT
cdr3_aa: CASSFAEFTDTQYF
clone_size: few
v_call: TRBV5-1
d_call: .
j_call: TRBJ2-3

cdr3_nt: TGTGCCAGCAGCGTAGCAGGCCCACTGGGCACCGGGGAGCTGTTTTTT
cdr3_aa: CASSVAGPLGTGELFF
clone_size: many
v_call: TRBV9
d_call: .
j_call: TRBJ2-2

cdr3_nt: TGTGCCAGCAGTTCCCGGGCTGAAGCTTTCTTT
cdr3_aa: CASSSRAEAFF
clone_size: many
v_call: TRBV6-5
d_call: .
j_call: TRBJ1-1

cdr3_nt: TGCAGTGCTAGCATGGACAGGGGAGCCTACGAGCAGTACTTC
cdr3_aa: CSASMDRGAYEQYF
clone_size: .
v_call: TRBV20-1
d_call: TRBD1
j_call: TRBJ2-7

cdr3_nt: TGTGCCAGCAGAAGGGACAGGGACTCCTACGAGCAGTACTTC
cdr3_aa: CASRRDRDSYEQYF
clone_size: many
v_call: TRBV11-2
d_call: TRBD1
j_call: TRBJ2-7

cdr3_nt: TGTGCCACCAGCAGAGTACCGAGTGAAAAACTGTTTTTT
cdr3_aa: CATSRVPSEKLFF
clone_size: .
v_call: TRBV15
d_call: .
j_call: TRBJ1-4

cdr3_nt: TGTGCCAGCAGTTTATTAGGGAAGACTGAAGCTTTCTTT
cdr3_aa: CASSLLGKTEAFF
clone_size: .
v_call: TRBV27
d_call: .
j_call: TRBJ1-1

cdr3_nt: TGTGCCAGCAGATTAACTAGCGGGAGTTTCCCAGATACGCAGTATTTT
cdr3_aa: CASRLTSGSFPDTQYF
clone_size: .
v_call: TRBV6-5
d_call: TRBD2
j_call: TRBJ2-3

cdr3_nt: TGTGCCAGCAGTGAAGCGCTTTATGGCAATCAGCCCCAGCATTTT
cdr3_aa: CASSEALYGNQPQHF
clone_size: many
v_call: TRBV2
d_call: .
j_call: TRBJ1-5

cdr3_nt: TGTGCCAGCAGTGAAGCGCTTAAACACGTGGGCTACACCTTC
cdr3_aa: CASSEALKHVGYTF
clone_size: many
v_call: TRBV2
d_call: .
j_call: TRBJ1-2

cdr3_nt: TGTGCCAGCAGCTTAACAATACCAACCGAGCAGTACTTC
cdr3_aa: CASSLTIPTEQYF
clone_size: many
v_call: TRBV7-2
d_call: .
j_call: TRBJ2-7

cdr3_nt: TGTGCCAGCAGCCAAGTGGGGAATGAGCAGTTCTTC
cdr3_aa: CASSQVGNEQFF
clone_size: many
v_call: TRBV4-2
d_call: .
j_call: TRBJ2-1

cdr3_nt: TGCAGTGCGGGGGGGACTAGTAAGTTCTACGAGCAGTACTTC
cdr3_aa: CSAGGTSKFYEQYF
clone_size: many
v_call: TRBV20-1
d_call: TRBD2
j_call: TRBJ2-7

cdr3_nt: TGTGCCAGCAGCCCCAGTGGTAGGACCTATAATTCACCCCTCCACTTT
cdr3_aa: CASSPSGRTYNSPLHF
clone_size: many
v_call: TRBV7-2
d_call: .
j_call: TRBJ1-6

cdr3_nt: TGCAGTGCAGCCACCCGGGACAGCTTCTATGGCTACACCTTC
cdr3_aa: CSAATRDSFYGYTF
clone_size: many
v_call: TRBV20-1
d_call: TRBD1
j_call: TRBJ1-2

cdr3_nt: TGCAGTGCTCCCCCCCCGACGGACTATGGCTACACCTTC
cdr3_aa: CSAPPPTDYGYTF
clone_size: many
v_call: TRBV20-1
d_call: .
j_call: TRBJ1-2

cdr3_nt: TGTGCCAGCAGCATACAGGGGAACACTGAAGCTTTCTTT
cdr3_aa: CASSIQGNTEAFF
clone_size: many
v_call: TRBV7-2
d_call: .
j_call: TRBJ1-1

cdr3_nt: TGCAGTGCTAGAGGAAGGCAGGGTGACACTGAAGCTTTCTTT
cdr3_aa: CSARGRQGDTEAFF
clone_size: many
v_call: TRBV20-1
d_call: .
j_call: TRBJ1-1

cdr3_nt: TGCGCCAGCAGCCTGGGACCAGCCGCGGAGCTGTTTTTT
cdr3_aa: CASSLGPAAELFF
clone_size: many
v_call: TRBV5-1
d_call: .
j_call: TRBJ2-2

cdr3_nt: TGTGCCAGCAGCACCCGAGGGGTGAACACTGAAGCTTTCTTT
cdr3_aa: CASSTRGVNTEAFF
clone_size: many
v_call: TRBV3-1
d_call: .
j_call: TRBJ1-1

cdr3_nt: TGCGCCAGCAGCGGGGACAGGGCGAGCTCTGGGGCCAACGTCCTGACTTTC
cdr3_aa: CASSGDRASSGANVLTF
clone_size: many
v_call: TRBV5-1
d_call: TRBD1
j_call: TRBJ2-6

cdr3_nt: TGCAGTGCTAGAGTAGCGGGAGGCAATGAGCAGTTCTTC
cdr3_aa: CSARVAGGNEQFF
clone_size: many
v_call: TRBV20-1
d_call: TRBD2
j_call: TRBJ2-1

cdr3_nt: TGTGCCAGCAGCCTACCTTCGGGGCTGGGTTCACCCCTCCACTTT
cdr3_aa: CASSLPSGLGSPLHF
clone_size: few
v_call: TRBV6-5
d_call: .
j_call: TRBJ1-6

cdr3_nt: TGTGCCAGCAGCTCGGCAAGTGGCGGGTCTAGCACAGATACGCAGTATTTT
cdr3_aa: CASSSASGGSSTDTQYF
clone_size: many
v_call: TRBV7-2
d_call: .
j_call: TRBJ2-3

cdr3_nt: TGTGCCAGCAGCCGGACGGACAGATCCTACGAGCAGTACTTC
cdr3_aa: CASSRTDRSYEQYF
clone_size: few
v_call: TRBV12-3/TRBV12-4
d_call: .
j_call: TRBJ2-7

cdr3_nt: TGTGCCAGCCCGCCGTACCATGAGCAGTTCTTC
cdr3_aa: CASPPYHEQFF
clone_size: many
v_call: TRBV7-2
d_call: .
j_call: TRBJ2-1

cdr3_nt: TGTGCCAGCAGCTTAGACAGTCTACCTCAGCCCCAGCATTTT
cdr3_aa: CASSLDSLPQPQHF
clone_size: few
v_call: TRBV7-8
d_call: .
j_call: TRBJ1-5

cdr3_nt: TGTGCCAGCATCCCCGCGGGAGCGAACAATGAGCAGTTCTTC
cdr3_aa: CASIPAGANNEQFF
clone_size: many
v_call: TRBV14
d_call: TRBD2
j_call: TRBJ2-1

cdr3_nt: TGCGCCAGCAGCCAAGATAGAGGGACCTGGGGAGGCTACACCTTC
cdr3_aa: CASSQDRGTWGGYTF
clone_size: few
v_call: TRBV4-3
d_call: .
j_call: TRBJ1-2

cdr3_nt: TGTGCCAGCAGTTTGGGCGGCCCAGGTGGAAACACCATATATTTT
cdr3_aa: CASSLGGPGGNTIYF
clone_size: many
v_call: TRBV6-5
d_call: .
j_call: TRBJ1-3

cdr3_nt: TGCAGTGCTAGGACCGGGACTAGCGGGAGGAGAGAGCAGTTCTTC
cdr3_aa: CSARTGTSGRREQFF
clone_size: many
v_call: TRBV20-1
d_call: TRBD2
j_call: TRBJ2-1

cdr3_nt: TGTGCCAGCAGCCACGCCACATCCTTCGCCGGGTCCCAGTTCTTC
cdr3_aa: CASSHATSFAGSQFF
clone_size: many
v_call: TRBV3-1
d_call: .
j_call: TRBJ2-1

cdr3_nt: TGCGCCAGCAGCTTGGAAGGGTCTGGGGCCAACGTCCTGACTTTC
cdr3_aa: CASSLEGSGANVLTF
clone_size: .
v_call: TRBV5-1
d_call: .
j_call: TRBJ2-6

cdr3_nt: TGTGCCAGCAGCCTTGGGCCGAGGGAGGAACAGCCCCAGCATTTT
cdr3_aa: CASSLGPREEQPQHF
clone_size: many
v_call: TRBV3-1
d_call: .
j_call: TRBJ1-5

cdr3_nt: TGTGCCAGCAGTTTCGGGCAGGGGAACACTGAAGCTTTCTTT
cdr3_aa: CASSFGQGNTEAFF
clone_size: many
v_call: TRBV27
d_call: .
j_call: TRBJ1-1

cdr3_nt: TGCGCCAGCAGCTTGGGAGGAGGGGTCTACGAGCAGTACTTC
cdr3_aa: CASSLGGGVYEQYF
clone_size: many
v_call: TRBV5-1
d_call: .
j_call: TRBJ2-7

cdr3_nt: TGTGCCAGCAGTTCCCTGCCTAGCGGGAGCACAGATACGCAGTATTTT
cdr3_aa: CASSSLPSGSTDTQYF
clone_size: few
v_call: TRBV5-5
d_call: TRBD2
j_call: TRBJ2-3

cdr3_nt: TGTGCTAGCAGCTTAGCTGGGACCCCGTCCCCCAATGAGCAGTTCTTC
cdr3_aa: CASSLAGTPSPNEQFF
clone_size: many
v_call: TRBV7-7
d_call: .
j_call: TRBJ2-1

cdr3_nt: TGTGCCAGCAGTTTCAGGGGGGGAACCGGGGAGCTGTTTTTT
cdr3_aa: CASSFRGGTGELFF
clone_size: many
v_call: TRBV12-3/TRBV12-4
d_call: .
j_call: TRBJ2-2

cdr3_nt: TGTGCCAGCAGCTCTAGGGGCGGGGCAGCAAGAAGTGGAACTTACAATGAGCAGTTCTTC
cdr3_aa: CASSSRGGAARSGTYNEQFF
clone_size: many
v_call: TRBV7-9
d_call: .
j_call: TRBJ2-1

cdr3_nt: TGTGCCAGCAGCCAAGTTGGTAGGGAGGCCGGGGAGCTGTTTTTT
cdr3_aa: CASSQVGREAGELFF
clone_size: many
v_call: TRBV3-1
d_call: .
j_call: TRBJ2-2